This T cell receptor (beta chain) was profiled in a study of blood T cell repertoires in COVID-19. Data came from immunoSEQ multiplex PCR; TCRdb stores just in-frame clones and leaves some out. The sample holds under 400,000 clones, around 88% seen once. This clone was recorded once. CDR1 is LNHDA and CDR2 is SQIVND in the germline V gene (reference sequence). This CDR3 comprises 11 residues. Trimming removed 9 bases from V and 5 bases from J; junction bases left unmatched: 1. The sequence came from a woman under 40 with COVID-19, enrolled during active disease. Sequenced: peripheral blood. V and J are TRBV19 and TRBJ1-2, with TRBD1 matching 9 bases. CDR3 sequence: CASDRGYGYTF. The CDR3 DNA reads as TGTGCCAGCGACAGGGGGTATGGCTACACCTTC.